This T cell receptor beta chain emerged from a study of T cell responses to AZD1222 COVID-19 vaccine. The overall study: Second-dose intervals of approximately 4 or approximately 12 weeks were pooled. Broader study findings: There were mostly white British donors and more females than males, and clonal diversity was possibly underestimated. Increased Spike-specific TCR breadth and depth were observed after two AZD1222 doses.

Trimming removed 2 bases at V and 2 bases at J, with 12 bases between. Germline CDR1 LGHDT, CDR2 YNNKEL (reference sequence). The CDR3 contains 15 residues. The table came from immunoSEQ multiplex PCR; TCRdb's copy has only in-frame clones and leaves some out. The table shows roughly 130,000 clones, with 87% occurring only once. In regard to this clone: Its antigen is not known.

The sequence was obtained from an adult in good health. Sample: peripheral blood, taken on day 0 of AZD1222 vaccination. The chain combines TRBV3-1 (or the pseudogene TRBV3-2) with TRBJ1-1, with D unresolved. Here the CDR3 DNA reads TGTGCCAGCAGCCAATGGGCGTCCGGCAACACTGAAGCTTTCTTT. Amino acid sequence: CASSQWASGNTEAFF.